This T cell receptor (beta chain) derives from a study of metastatic and nonmetastatic thyroid tumors. Study-wide context: Repertoire data that came from the blood and tumor or nodule tissue of malignant and benign thyroid patients were compared.

No treatment of any kind had been given to any patient before thyroid surgery. This clone was counted many times. Its antigen is unknown. In the original analysis: A classifier of distant metastasis in papillary thyroid cancer was built from CDR3 differences (across clinicopathological groups). TCRdb reanalyzed the PCR reads via MiXCR. The authors' filters were not applied to this entry. The sample shows tens of thousands of clones, around 15% of them seen only once. Study-wide points: Reportedly, malignant thyroid tumors had significantly higher TCR beta diversity than benign nodules, in blood and tumor.

Germline CDR1 is MNHNS and CDR2 is SASEGT. The CDR3 consists of 15 residues. Trimming shortened V by 5 bases and J by 6 bases, and 20 bases separated the two germline ends. This receptor was obtained from a female donor with papillary thyroid cancer or a benign thyroid nodule (not recorded which). Some clones in this sample may be carry-over from other donors' samples. The sequenced sample was blood. This chain joins TRBV6-1 and TRBJ2-7, with D maybe TRBD2 (6 bases). The CDR3 loop reads CASSKQTGTPIEQYF. The CDR3 coding sequence is TGTGCCAGCAGTAAACAAACCGGGACTCCGATCGAGCAGTACTTC.